Each of the 32 T cell receptor beta chains below was sequenced from the same sample in a study of blood T cells in healthy people across ages. Primed by a sample-barcoded 5' primer and a J-beta primer mix, a second PCR proceeded for 7 to 11 cycles. TCRdb called the 5' RACE reads again in MiXCR, with one record for every CDR3 protein. The data hold about 1.8 million distinct CDR3 sequences, with less than 50% observed a single time. Sequenced material: blood. All receptors come from a woman aged 40 to 55 in good health.

The chain links TRBV11-1 to TRBJ2-5, with D perhaps assigned TRBD1 or TRBD2 (5 bases each). V gave up 5 bases and J gave up 5 bases, with 21 bases separating them. Germline CDR1 is SGHAT and CDR2 is FQDESV (reference sequence). The CDR3 is 16 residues long. CDR3 residues: CASSAWDALGAETQYF. The CDR3 nucleotides read TGTGCCAGCAGCGCCTGGGACGCACTTGGTGCGGAGACCCAGTACTTC.

This clonotype was observed once. The chain recombines TRBV12-3 or TRBV12-4 with TRBJ2-2, with TRBD1 as a possible D gene (5 bases). The CDR3 has 12 amino acids. The V and J ends lost 8 bases and 6 bases respectively, with 10 bases between them. CDR3 protein: CASLRVSGELFF. CDR3 bases: TGTGCCAGCCTCAGGGTTTCCGGGGAGCTGTTTTTT.

V and J are TRBV28 and TRBJ2-1; tentatively, D is TRBD1 (5 bases). With 10 bases removed from V and 10 bases from J, the gap between germline ends came to 20 bases. The germline gives CDR1 MDHEN, CDR2 SYDVKM. The CDR3 extends over 13 amino acids. CDR3 in amino acids: CATAEGQGLEQFF. CDR3 DNA: TGTGCCACCGCGGAAGGACAAGGCCTCGAGCAGTTCTTC.

This chain joins TRBV20-1 and TRBJ2-6, with D maybe TRBD2 (6 bases). Germline CDR1 and CDR2: DFQATT and SNEGSKA (reference sequence). CDR3 length: 14 residues. V lost 8 bases, J lost 2 bases, and 13 bases lay in between. CDR3 in amino acids: CSSPGSAGANVLTF. CDR3 in DNA: TGCAGTTCTCCCGGGAGCGCTGGGGCCAACGTCCTGACTTTC.

J is TRBJ2-1 and V is TRBV5-1, with 8 bases fitting TRBD1. The J call could be wrong; TRBJ2-7 is a better fit for the DNA end. Germline loops: CDR1 SGHRS, CDR2 YFSETQ. The CDR3 covers 15 residues. The CDR3 region is CASSGQGARYNEQYF. In nucleotides, the CDR3 is TGCGCCAGCAGTGGTCAGGGGGCAAGGTACAATGAGCAGTACTTC.

The gene calls are TRBV24-1 and TRBJ2-3, with 10 bases matching TRBD1. This CDR3 contains 17 residues. With V trimmed by 4 bases and J by 1 base, 7 bases remained unmatched. Germline CDR1 reads KGHDR; CDR2 reads SFDVKD. The CDR3 DNA reads as TGTGCCACCAGTGACGACAGGGGGCGGTTACGCACAGATACGCAGTATTTT. It is translated as CATSDDRGRLRTDTQYF.

The rearrangement links TRBV6-6 to TRBJ2-7, with 13 positions matching TRBD2. Germline values: CDR1 MNHNY, CDR2 SVGAGI (reference sequence). With V trimmed by 6 bases and J by 4 bases, 9 bases remained unmatched. This CDR3 region has 16 residues. CDR3 loop: CASRDRGTSGEYEQYF. The CDR3 nucleotides are TGTGCCAGCAGGGACAGGGGGACTAGCGGGGAGTACGAGCAGTACTTC.

This chain connects TRBV6-6 to TRBJ2-6; D is unclear. The CDR3 totals 17 residues. V was shortened by 3 bases and J by 0 bases, with 12 bases between the two germline ends. Germline CDR1 MNHNY, CDR2 SVGAGI (reference sequence). The CDR3 region has the DNA TGTGCCAGCAGTTATTCGCGGCTGCCCTCTGGGGCCAACGTCCTGACTTTC. Its protein product is CASSYSRLPSGANVLTF.

The rearrangement joins TRBV5-1 to TRBJ2-5; D ambiguous. V was trimmed by 0 bases and J by 0 bases, leaving 9 bases between them. The CDR3 runs 15 residues. The germline V gene has CDR1 SGHRS and CDR2 YFSETQ. CDR3 in amino acids: CASSLALRDQETQYF. The CDR3, as DNA: TGCGCCAGCAGCTTGGCCTTAAGAGACCAAGAGACCCAGTACTTC.

The chain links TRBV7-2 to TRBJ2-7; D unresolved. With 5 bases removed from V and 6 bases from J, the gap between germline ends came to 17 bases. CDR3 length: 14 amino acids. Per germline, CDR1 SGHTA and CDR2 FQGNSA. This CDR3 reads CASSPQTRVGEQYF. The CDR3 DNA reads TGTGCCAGCAGCCCCCAGACACGCGTCGGCGAGCAGTACTTC.

This rearrangement joins TRBV6-5 to TRBJ2-7, with D perhaps TRBD2 (5 bases). CDR1 and CDR2 (germline): MNHEY, SVGAGI. V lost 2 bases, J lost 0 bases, and 11 bases lay in between. This CDR3 comprises 15 residues. CDR3 loop: CASSYTGLTSYEQYF. The DNA for the CDR3 is TGTGCCAGCAGTTACACCGGACTGACCTCCTACGAGCAGTACTTC.

The chain carries TRBV6-5 and TRBJ2-5; D remains ambiguous. This CDR3 has 14 residues. Germline CDR1 is MNHEY and CDR2 is SVGAGI. V lost 2 bases and J 5 bases, leaving 12 bases between the germline ends. CDR3 DNA: TGTGCCAGCAGTTACGAAGGGCGACGCGAGACCCAGTACTTC. Translated: CASSYEGRRETQYF.

The chain combines TRBV6-5 with TRBJ1-2; D unresolved. Germline values: CDR1 MNHEY, CDR2 SVGAGI. There are 15 residues in the CDR3. Trimming took off 2 bases at V and 6 bases at J, with 16 bases between the two ends. The CDR3 region is CASSYPNNGVHGYTF. CDR3 DNA sequence: TGTGCCAGCAGTTACCCCAATAATGGGGTCCATGGCTACACCTTC.

The chain couples TRBV6-2 or TRBV6-3 to TRBJ2-7, with D unclear. The V gene lost 3 bases and the J gene lost 4 bases, with 7 bases spanning the gap. This CDR3 spans 12 amino acids. Germline V CDR1 and CDR2: MNHEY, SVGEGT. The CDR3 is CASSYPLYEQYF. CDR3 DNA sequence: TGTGCCAGCAGTTATCCCCTATACGAGCAGTACTTC.

The chain has TRBV9 and TRBJ2-7; 7 bases fit TRBD2. The CDR3 extends over 14 amino acids. CDR1 and CDR2 (germline): SGDLS, YYNGEE. Trimming removed 4 bases from V and 2 bases from J; junction bases left unmatched: 6. The CDR3 protein is CASSPLASPYEQYF. The CDR3 nucleotides read TGTGCCAGCAGCCCACTAGCGTCCCCCTACGAGCAGTACTTC.

In this sample, this clonotype turned up a few times. This chain connects TRBV4-3 to TRBJ2-5; D unclear. CDR1 LGHNA and CDR2 YSLEER come from the germline V gene. V lost 4 bases to trimming and J lost 0 bases, with 12 bases between them. The length of the CDR3 is 15 residues. CDR3 loop: CASSPSRNYQETQYF. CDR3 in DNA: TGCGCCAGCAGCCCCAGCCGTAATTACCAAGAGACCCAGTACTTC.

On this clonotype: A read error may produce the germline difference seen at one junction end. The chain employs TRBV6-1 and TRBJ2-7; D possibly corresponds to TRBD1 (5 bases). Germline CDR1 MNHNS, CDR2 SASEGT. The CDR3 is 15 amino acids. CDR3 sequence: CASSPDRDSTYERYF. In DNA form, the CDR3 reads TGTGCCAGCAGCCCAGACAGAGATAGCACCTACGAGCGGTACTTC.

The chain combines TRBV5-5 with TRBJ2-7, with TRBD1 matching over 8 bases. With V trimmed by 4 bases and J by 3 bases, 6 bases remained unmatched. Germline loops: CDR1 SGHKS, CDR2 YYEKEE (reference sequence). The CDR3 is made up of 14 amino acids. DNA of the CDR3: TGTGCCAGCAGCAATCCGGGACAGGACTACGAGCAGTACTTC. This encodes CASSNPGQDYEQYF.

The J gene is TRBJ1-5, the V gene TRBV27; 7 nucleotides agree with TRBD1. Trimming at V came to 0 bases and at J to 5 bases, leaving 4 bases not matched to a gene. The germline gives CDR1 MNHEY, CDR2 SMNVEV (reference sequence). This CDR3 region has 15 residues. In DNA form, the CDR3 reads TGTGCCAGCAGTTTATCAGGACAGGCGTATCAGCCCCAGCATTTT. It codes for CASSLSGQAYQPQHF.

The table lists this clonotype with a few counts. The rearrangement joins TRBV6-6 to TRBJ2-1; TRBD2 agrees at 7 bases. From germline, CDR1 is MNHNY and CDR2 SVGAGI (reference sequence). Losses at the gene ends were 8 bases for V and 9 bases for J; bases not matched to a gene: 7. This CDR3 is 12 amino acids long. The CDR3 sequence is CASAHLAAEQFF. In nucleotides, the CDR3 is TGTGCCAGCGCACATCTAGCGGCTGAGCAGTTCTTC.

The V call is TRBV9, the J call TRBJ2-3; D ambiguous. V lost 0 bases and J lost 6, with 8 bases in between. CDR1 and CDR2 from the germline V gene are SGDLS and YYNGEE. There are 13 residues in the CDR3. This chain's CDR3 is CASSVAGMDTQYF. DNA of the CDR3: TGTGCCAGCAGCGTAGCCGGCATGGATACGCAGTATTTT.

This clonotype was counted ten times or more. The CDR3 here is CASSSTVREQFF. The CDR3 DNA follows: TGTGCCAGCAGTTCCACCGTCCGGGAGCAGTTCTTC. The rearrangement links TRBV28 to TRBJ2-1, with D uncertain. The CDR3 is 12 amino acids. Per germline, CDR1 MDHEN and CDR2 SYDVKM. V dropped 4 bases and J dropped 10 bases, with 11 bases sitting between them.

The J gene is TRBJ1-2, the V gene TRBV7-2; 8 nucleotides match TRBD1. V lost 1 base, J lost 0 bases, and 10 bases stayed unmatched. CDR1 SGHTA and CDR2 FQGNSA come from the germline V gene. The CDR3 totals 18 residues. The CDR3 DNA follows: TGTGCCAGCAGCTTAGTGGACAGGGCGGGCACTTCTAACTATGGCTACACCTTC. It encodes CASSLVDRAGTSNYGYTF.

The sample holds a few counts of this clonotype. The chain uses TRBV12-3 or TRBV12-4 and TRBJ1-1; D not certain. The CDR3 runs to 15 residues. Trimming cost V 5 bases and J 1 base, with 14 bases left between them. The CDR3 protein is CASSPRRSGNTEAFF. CDR3 DNA sequence: TGTGCCAGCAGTCCCCGTCGGTCCGGGAACACTGAAGCTTTCTTT.

This chain links TRBV10-3 with TRBJ2-7; 14 nucleotides align to TRBD2. In germline, CDR1 is ENHRY, CDR2 SYGVKD. The CDR3 loop spans 17 amino acids. V shed 3 bases and J 0 bases; nucleotides not matched to a gene: 4. The CDR3 DNA reads TGTGCCATCAGTGATAGGACTAGCGGGAGGAGCTCCTACGAGCAGTACTTC. Translating it yields CAISDRTSGRSSYEQYF.

This chain uses TRBV4-1 with TRBJ2-3, with D uncertain. V was trimmed by 0 bases and J by 5 bases, leaving 15 bases between them. CDR1 is MGHRA, CDR2 YSYEKL, per germline. The CDR3 sequence is 16 residues long. CDR3 DNA sequence: TGCGCCAGCAGCCAAGATCAAGCAGTTTCCGGAGATACGCAGTATTTT. It yields the protein CASSQDQAVSGDTQYF.

The CDR3 region is CASSFVGAGNEQFF. DNA for the CDR3: TGTGCCAGCAGCTTTGTGGGGGCAGGTAATGAGCAGTTCTTC. V usage is TRBV7-9 and J usage is TRBJ2-1, with D perhaps TRBD1 (6 bases). Germline loops: CDR1 SEHNR, CDR2 FQNEAQ (reference sequence). The CDR3 sequence is 14 residues long. V shed 3 bases and J shed 7 bases, with 13 bases lying between them.

The genes are TRBV12-3 or TRBV12-4 and TRBJ2-7, with D unresolved. The end of the DNA fits TRBJ2-5 better, so the J call may be wrong. The CDR3 has 15 residues. The CDR3 nucleotides read TGTGCCAGCAGTTTGGTGGGCAGGAGCCAAGAGACCCAGTACTTC. Its translation is CASSLVGRSQETQYF.

This sequence joins TRBV28 and TRBJ2-3; TRBD1 is a possible D gene (6 bases). The germline V gene encodes CDR1 MDHEN and CDR2 SYDVKM. Trimming pared 7 bases from V and 3 bases from J, leaving 14 bases between. The CDR3 consists of 14 residues. CDR3 coding DNA: TGTGCCAGCACCGCGACAGGTTATACAGATACGCAGTATTTT. It yields the protein CASTATGYTDTQYF.

In this sample, this clonotype turned up a few times. The V and J genes are TRBV29-1 and TRBJ1-5, with unresolved D. Germline V gives CDR1 SQVTM, CDR2 ANQGSEA. V lost 3 bases, J lost 1 base, and 7 bases lay in between. The CDR3 has 13 amino acids. Here the CDR3 DNA reads TGCAGCGTTGAGACGGGCAGCAATCAGCCCCAGCATTTT. Translation gives CSVETGSNQPQHF.

CDR3 DNA: TGTGCCAGCAGCCAAGATCGATCGGCTCCGTCTGCCTACGAGCAGTACTTC. It specifies CASSQDRSAPSAYEQYF. The V call is TRBV14, the J call TRBJ2-5; D gene uncertain. The DNA end is a closer match to TRBJ2-7, so the J assignment may be wrong. The CDR3 totals 17 residues. Germline V gene data show CDR1 as SGHDN and CDR2 as FVKESK.

This clonotype was found once. This rearrangement joins TRBV7-2 to TRBJ2-1, with TRBD1 as a possible D gene (6 bases). Germline-derived CDR1 and CDR2 are SGHTA and FQGNSA. Trimming stripped 5 bases from V and 10 bases from J, with 21 bases between. This CDR3 region has 15 residues. The CDR3 sequence is CASSAAGVASEEQFF. The CDR3 coding sequence is TGTGCCAGCAGCGCGGCAGGGGTCGCAAGTGAGGAGCAGTTCTTC.